These 29 T cell receptor beta chains were sequenced from one sample in a study of T cell changes during pregnancy in multiple sclerosis (dated by TCRdb to about 2019). The library was generated by the immunoSEQ multiplex PCR assay. Here the immuneACCESS table is served through TCRdb, limited to in-frame sequences with V and J called. Missing clones are a known gap in these copies; in checked studies unresolved V genes cover under half, and the rest lacks a known reason. The sample profile shows 70,000 to 100,000 clones; more than 85% of them were found once. The ten largest clones add up to 1.5% of the sample. The sample consisted of peripheral blood, taken in the first trimester of pregnancy. The receptors shown here come from a female donor with multiple sclerosis, enrolled in a pregnancy study.

As DNA, the CDR3 is TGTGCCACCCACAGGGGCAATGAGCAGTTCTTC. It specifies CATHRGNEQFF. The gene calls are TRBV28 and TRBJ2-1; 7 nucleotides align to TRBD1. Germline V gene sequence: CDR1 MDHEN, CDR2 SYDVKM. The CDR3 is 11 residues long. V trimming: 10 bases; J trimming: 6 bases; junction bases outside the gene matches: 3.

The genes are TRBV7-9 and TRBJ2-1; D perhaps matches TRBD2 (7 bases). The V end lost 5 bases, the J end lost 3 bases, and 23 bases lay between the germline ends. Germline V gene data show CDR1 as SEHNR and CDR2 as FQNEAQ (reference sequence). The CDR3 loop spans 18 amino acids. CDR3 residues: CASSEQGAGRAVYNEQFF. CDR3 coding DNA: TGTGCCAGCAGCGAACAGGGAGCAGGGAGGGCCGTCTACAATGAGCAGTTCTTC. The full variable domain, in which reference TRBV7-9 and TRBJ2-1 provide the parts outside the CDR3, is DTGVSQNPRHKITKRGQNVTFRCDPISEHNRLYWYRQTLGQGPEFLTYFQNEAQLEKSRLLSDRFSAERPKGSFSTLEIQRTEQGDSAMYLCASSEQGAGRAVYNEQFFGPGTRLTVL.

The chain links TRBV9 to TRBJ2-5; TRBD2 matches at 11 bases. The CDR3 consists of 18 residues. Germline V lookup: CDR1 SGDLS, CDR2 YYNGEE. The V segment lost 0 bases and the J segment 0 bases; nucleotides outside the gene matches: 7. The CDR3 here is CASSVALVAGGHQETQYF. In nucleotides, the CDR3 is TGTGCCAGCAGCGTAGCTCTCGTAGCGGGAGGGCACCAAGAGACCCAGTACTTC. Supplemented by reference TRBV9 and TRBJ2-5, the full variable domain reads DSGVTQTPKHLITATGQRVTLRCSPRSGDLSVYWYQQSLDQGLQFLIQYYNGEERAKGNILERFSAQQFPDLHSELNLSSLELGDSALYFCASSVALVAGGHQETQYFGPGTRLLVL.

The chain uses TRBV30 and TRBJ2-3; D unresolved. The CDR3 spans 16 residues. The V and J ends lost 2 bases and 2 bases respectively, with 17 bases between them. The germline CDR1 and CDR2 sequences are GTSNPN and SVGIG (reference sequence). CDR3 DNA sequence: TGTGCCTGGAGTTCCACTGACTCCTCCAACACAGATACGCAGTATTTT. Amino acids: CAWSSTDSSNTDTQYF.

The CDR3 sequence is CASSEGTGVYNEQFF. In DNA, the CDR3 is TGTGCCAGCAGTGAAGGGACAGGAGTCTACAATGAGCAGTTCTTC. The V gene is TRBV6-1, the J gene TRBJ2-1; 7 nucleotides agree with TRBD1. The J segment lost 3 bases and the V segment lost 1 base, leaving 3 bases of the junction unmatched. Germline V gives CDR1 MNHNS, CDR2 SASEGT. The CDR3 extends over 15 amino acids.

This chain joins TRBV11-2 and TRBJ2-1; 7 positions agree with TRBD1. CDR3 size: 15 residues. CDR1 and CDR2 (germline): SGHAT, FQNNGV. V lost 5 bases, J lost 3 bases, and 7 bases stayed unmatched. The CDR3 spells CASSQLRDSYNEQFF. The CDR3 region has the DNA TGTGCCAGCAGCCAGCTACGGGACAGCTACAATGAGCAGTTCTTC.

The V gene is TRBV28, the J gene TRBJ1-1; TRBD1 aligns across 8 bases. This CDR3 comprises 14 residues. V lost 2 bases to trimming and J lost 5 bases; unmatched junction nucleotides: 4. Germline lookup yields CDR1 MDHEN and CDR2 SYDVKM. Here the CDR3 DNA reads TGTGCCAGCAGTTTAGGTTACAGGGGGACTGAAGCTTTCTTT. It is translated as CASSLGYRGTEAFF.

The chain has TRBV2 and TRBJ2-1; a weak D match, TRBD2 (5 bases). The CDR3 has 15 amino acids. Germline V gives CDR1 SNHLY, CDR2 FYNNEI. The V and J ends lost 5 bases and 0 bases respectively, with 11 bases between them. The CDR3 loop is CASSPTTSSYNEQFF. The CDR3, as DNA: TGTGCCAGCAGTCCGACTACGAGCTCCTACAATGAGCAGTTCTTC. Complete variable domain (other parts from reference TRBV2 and TRBJ2-1): EPEVTQTPSHQVTQMGQEVILRCVPISNHLYFYWYRQILGQKVEFLVSFYNNEISEKSEIFDDQFSVERPDGSNFTLKIRSTKLEDSAMYFCASSPTTSSYNEQFFGPGTRLTVL.

V usage is TRBV28 and J usage is TRBJ1-1; D unresolved. Germline CDR1 MDHEN, CDR2 SYDVKM. The CDR3 spans 11 residues. Trimming pared 7 bases from V and 5 bases from J, leaving 8 bases between. For the CDR3, the DNA is TGTGCCAGCACAGGAATTACTGAAGCTTTCTTT. It encodes CASTGITEAFF. The variable domain in full, with the rest retrieved from reference TRBV28 and TRBJ1-1, is DVKVTQSSRYLVKRTGEKVFLECVQDMDHENMFWYRQDPGLGLRLIYFSYDVKMKEKGDIPEGYSVSREKKERFSLILESASTNQTSMYLCASTGITEAFFGQGTRLTVV.

The V and J genes are TRBV4-1 and TRBJ2-5; D not resolved. In germline, CDR1 is MGHRA, CDR2 YSYEKL. Trimming stripped 3 bases from V and 5 bases from J, with 10 bases between. There are 13 residues in the CDR3. The CDR3 coding sequence is TGCGCCAGCAGCCAGGTTCCCGGGGAGACCCAGTACTTC. Protein: CASSQVPGETQYF.

The chain combines TRBV11-2 with TRBJ1-1; TRBD1 is a possible D gene (5 bases). With 1 base removed from V and 1 base from J, the gap between germline ends came to 10 bases. Germline V lookup: CDR1 SGHAT, CDR2 FQNNGV. This CDR3 is built from 15 residues. The CDR3 sequence: CASSLGPTANTEAFF. In DNA, the CDR3 is TGTGCCAGCAGCTTAGGCCCGACAGCGAACACTGAAGCTTTCTTT.

This chain connects TRBV2 to TRBJ2-3; 7 bases match TRBD1. V gave up 4 bases and J gave up 4 bases; unmatched junction bases: 8. From germline, CDR1 is SNHLY and CDR2 FYNNEI. The CDR3 is 15 amino acids. The CDR3 reads CASSGSDRVADTQYF. CDR3 in DNA: TGTGCCAGCAGTGGCTCCGACAGGGTGGCAGATACGCAGTATTTT. The full variable domain, in which reference TRBV2 and TRBJ2-3 provide the parts outside the CDR3, is EPEVTQTPSHQVTQMGQEVILRCVPISNHLYFYWYRQILGQKVEFLVSFYNNEISEKSEIFDDQFSVERPDGSNFTLKIRSTKLEDSAMYFCASSGSDRVADTQYFGPGTRLTVL.

The chain combines TRBV15 with TRBJ2-5; 7 bases match TRBD1. Germline lookup yields CDR1 LNHNV and CDR2 YYDKDF (reference sequence). The CDR3 covers 14 residues. With V trimmed by 9 bases and J by 2 bases, 9 bases remained unmatched. CDR3 DNA: TGTGCCACTCGTCTGGGACAGCGTCAAGAGACCCAGTACTTC. It is translated as CATRLGQRQETQYF.

CDR3 DNA: TGTGCCAGCAGCCCGACAGGGGCTGAAGCTTTCTTT. Protein: CASSPTGAEAFF. This chain uses TRBV7-9 with TRBJ1-1, with TRBD1 matching 8 bases. The CDR3 loop spans 12 amino acids. Germline V gene data show CDR1 as SEHNR and CDR2 as FQNEAQ (reference sequence). V shed 5 bases and J 6 bases; nucleotides not matched to a gene: 2.

This chain joins TRBV6-1 and TRBJ1-5; perhaps TRBD1 as D (6 bases). Looked up from germline, CDR1 is MNHNS and CDR2 is SASEGT. CDR3 size: 16 residues. With 3 bases removed from V and 3 bases from J, the gap between germline ends came to 15 bases. CDR3 nucleotides: TGTGCCAGCAGTGATATTTCGGGGGGCTTCAATCAGCCCCAGCATTTT. Translated: CASSDISGGFNQPQHF.

A single count supports this clone. The chain recombines TRBV10-2 with TRBJ2-2, with D hard to call. CDR1 and CDR2 (germline): WSHSY, SAAADI. Trimming pared 6 bases from V and 4 bases from J, leaving 9 bases between. CDR3 length equals 13 residues. The CDR3 sequence: CASRTSATGELFF. The CDR3 region has the DNA TGCGCCAGCAGGACTTCGGCCACCGGGGAGCTGTTTTTT.

This sequence joins TRBV28 and TRBJ2-7, with 7 nucleotides matching TRBD1. Trimming took 4 bases from V and 5 from J; bases not matched to a gene: 5. This CDR3 has 13 residues. From germline, CDR1 is MDHEN and CDR2 SYDVKM. CDR3 in amino acids: CASSSGTDNEQYF. The CDR3 region has the DNA TGTGCCAGCAGTTCCGGGACAGACAACGAGCAGTACTTC. Full variable domain (remainder filled in from reference TRBV28 and TRBJ2-7): DVKVTQSSRYLVKRTGEKVFLECVQDMDHENMFWYRQDPGLGLRLIYFSYDVKMKEKGDIPEGYSVSREKKERFSLILESASTNQTSMYLCASSSGTDNEQYFGPGTRLTVT.

The chain uses TRBV19 and TRBJ1-5, with 9 bases aligning to TRBD1. The germline V gene has CDR1 LNHDA and CDR2 SQIVND (reference sequence). The CDR3 has 15 amino acids. The V gene end was trimmed by 4 bases and the J gene end by 5 bases; junction bases not matched to a gene: 6. The CDR3 DNA follows: TGTGCCAGTAGTAATGGGGGACAGGGATATCAGCCCCAGCATTTT. It codes for CASSNGGQGYQPQHF.

The V and J genes are TRBV5-6 and TRBJ1-1, with D perhaps TRBD1 (5 bases). The V end lost 4 bases, the J end lost 11 bases, and 15 bases lay between the germline ends. This CDR3 has 12 residues. Germline CDR1 reads SGHDT; CDR2 reads YYEEEE. CDR3 sequence: CASSLLGGAAFF. The CDR3 DNA is TGTGCCAGCAGCCTCCTAGGCGGGGCCGCTTTCTTT.

This chain uses TRBV5-1 with TRBJ2-1; possible D gene TRBD2, 5 bases. The CDR3 is 15 residues long. Trimming took off 6 bases at V and 2 bases at J, with 15 bases between the two ends. CDR1 SGHRS and CDR2 YFSETQ come from the germline V gene. The DNA of the CDR3 is TGCGCCAGCACCCAGCGGCCCGGAGCCTACAATGAGCAGTTCTTC. Translated, it gives CASTQRPGAYNEQFF.

Details on this clone: Other DNA sequences in the sample encode the same CDR3. The chain joins TRBV29-1 to TRBJ1-1, with unresolved D. In germline, CDR1 is SQVTM, CDR2 ANQGSEA. The CDR3 length is 12 residues. The CDR3 bases are TGCAGTGTCCTGAGGGTAGGCACTGAAGCTTTCTTT. It specifies CSVLRVGTEAFF. The full variable domain, in which reference TRBV29-1 and TRBJ1-1 provide the parts outside the CDR3, is SAVISQKPSRDICQRGTSLTIQCQVDSQVTMMFWYRQQPGQSLTLIATANQGSEATYESGFVIDKFPISRPNLTFSTLTVSNMSPEDSSIYLCSVLRVGTEAFFGQGTRLTVV.

J is TRBJ2-7 and V is TRBV5-6; 7 bases fit TRBD1. This CDR3 region has 14 residues. Losses at the gene ends were 0 bases for V and 2 bases for J; bases not matched to a gene: 2. The V gene's germline CDR1 is SGHDT and CDR2 YYEEEE. The CDR3 bases are TGTGCCAGCAGCTTGGCAGGGGGTCCCTACGAGCAGTACTTC. Its protein is CASSLAGGPYEQYF.

The CDR3 region is CASSVQVNYGYTF. CDR3 DNA sequence: TGTGCCAGCAGTGTACAGGTTAACTATGGCTACACCTTC. V usage is TRBV2 and J usage is TRBJ1-2; tentative D call: TRBD1 (5 bases). The V and J ends lost 4 bases and 1 base respectively, with 7 bases between them. Germline loops: CDR1 SNHLY, CDR2 FYNNEI. The CDR3 has 13 amino acids.

The chain links TRBV5-1 to TRBJ2-7; 9 bases are shared with TRBD1. Trimming at V came to 1 base and at J to 1 base, leaving 3 bases not matched to a gene. CDR3 length: 15 residues. Per the germline V gene, CDR1 is SGHRS and CDR2 is YFSETQ. The CDR3 protein is CASSLLGTGSYEQYF. CDR3 nucleotide sequence: TGCGCCAGCAGCTTGCTCGGGACAGGGTCCTACGAGCAGTACTTC.

This rearrangement joins TRBV29-1 to TRBJ2-7, with TRBD1 as a possible D gene (7 bases). Germline loops: CDR1 SQVTM, CDR2 ANQGSEA. V lost 8 bases, J lost 0 bases, and 20 bases lay in between. This CDR3 spans 15 amino acids. The CDR3 loop is CSPSPGGTVSYEQYF. CDR3 DNA: TGCAGCCCCAGTCCCGGCGGGACAGTCTCCTACGAGCAGTACTTC.

The rearrangement joins TRBV9 to TRBJ2-1; the match to TRBD2 covers 7 bases. The CDR3 length is 16 residues. CDR1 is SGDLS and CDR2 is YYNGEE in the germline V gene. V shed 0 bases, J shed 5 bases, and the junction held 8 bases outside the gene matches. CDR3 nucleotides: TGTGCCAGCAGCGTAGACGCGCCTAGCGGAAACAATGAGCAGTTCTTC. Translated: CASSVDAPSGNNEQFF.

This clone occurred a few times. The rearrangement uses TRBV6-6 and TRBJ1-5, with a possible D match to TRBD1 (6 bases). This CDR3 is 14 amino acids long. The germline V and J ends were trimmed by 2 bases and 5 bases, with 10 bases remaining between them. Germline CDR1 is MNHNY and CDR2 is SVGAGI (reference sequence). The CDR3 sequence: CASSYEDSDQPQHF. The CDR3, as DNA: TGTGCCAGCAGTTACGAGGACAGCGATCAGCCCCAGCATTTT.

This clone occurred once. The rearrangement joins TRBV13 to TRBJ2-5; 7 bases are shared with TRBD2. Germline trimming cut 2 bases from V and 5 bases from J; bases unmatched to any gene: 8. The CDR3 runs 15 residues. Germline V gene lookup returns CDR1 PRHDT and CDR2 FYEKMQ (reference sequence). The CDR3 DNA reads as TGTGCCAGCAGCTTATACGGGGAGGGTTTGGAGACCCAGTACTTC. This sequence encodes CASSLYGEGLETQYF.

In nucleotides, the CDR3 is TGTGCCAGTAGTATGTTCAGGGGCGCATCTGGGGCCAACGTCCTGACTTTC. As protein: CASSMFRGASGANVLTF. The rearrangement links TRBV19 to TRBJ2-6, with a weak D call TRBD1 (6 bases). The V end lost 3 bases, the J end lost 1 base, and 13 bases lay between the germline ends. CDR1 is LNHDA, CDR2 SQIVND, per germline (reference sequence). CDR3 length: 17 amino acids.